This is a list of T cell receptor beta chains from one sample in a study of T cell responses to AZD1222 COVID-19 vaccine. Assay: immunoSEQ multiplex PCR; the TCRdb copy retains only in-frame clones and omits some. The repertoire has about 100,000 clones, 87% of them found once; the top ten carry more than 15%. Here the sequenced sample was peripheral blood, taken on day 0 of AZD1222 vaccination. The receptor set was obtained from an adult in good health. Each CDR3 is given with its conserved first and last residue. D genes are given only for firm matches. The size field is filled for only some rows; it gives once, few, many or a size class.

V gene: TRBV12-5
D gene: NA
clone size: NA
J gene: TRBJ1-5
CDR3 DNA: TGTGCTAGTGTGATGGACCAAAATCAGCCCCAGCATTTT
CDR3 protein: CASVMDQNQPQHF

V gene: TRBV10-3
D gene: NA
clone size: few
J gene: TRBJ1-1
CDR3 DNA: TGTGCCATCAGTGACCGCACGAACACTGAAGCTTTCTTT
CDR3 protein: CAISDRTNTEAFF

V gene: TRBV6-1
D gene: NA
clone size: NA
J gene: TRBJ1-1
CDR3 DNA: TGTGCCAGCAGTGAAGCAAGGTACAGCTCGACTGAAGCTTTCTTT
CDR3 protein: CASSEARYSSTEAFF

V gene: TRBV19
D gene: NA
clone size: once
J gene: TRBJ1-2
CDR3 DNA: TGTGCCAGTAGTATAGATTACCGTGACTATGGCTACACCTTC
CDR3 protein: CASSIDYRDYGYTF

V gene: TRBV2
D gene: NA
clone size: NA
J gene: TRBJ2-2
CDR3 DNA: TGTGCCAGCAATCCGAACACCGGGGAGCTGTTTTTT
CDR3 protein: CASNPNTGELFF

V gene: TRBV7-2
D gene: TRBD2
clone size: NA
J gene: TRBJ2-2
CDR3 DNA: TGTGCCAGCAGCTTCGGACTAGCGGGGGCGACCGGGGAGCTGTTTTTT
CDR3 protein: CASSFGLAGATGELFF

V gene: TRBV7-2
D gene: TRBD2
clone size: few
J gene: TRBJ2-5
CDR3 DNA: TGTGCCAGCAGCAGACGGGAGGGCAAAGAGACCCAGTACTTC
CDR3 protein: CASSRREGKETQYF

V gene: TRBV10-2
D gene: NA
clone size: NA
J gene: TRBJ2-5
CDR3 DNA: TGCGCCACCCGGCTCGCCGCAGTTGGGACCCAGTACTTC
CDR3 protein: CATRLAAVGTQYF

V gene: TRBV4-3
D gene: NA
clone size: NA
J gene: TRBJ2-7
CDR3 DNA: TGCGCCAGCAGCCAAGTGCCGGGGGACGAGCAGTACTTC
CDR3 protein: CASSQVPGDEQYF

V gene: TRBV5-1
D gene: NA
clone size: NA
J gene: TRBJ2-1
CDR3 DNA: TGCGCCAGCAGCTTGGGCGGAGTCTACAATGAGCAGTTCTTC
CDR3 protein: CASSLGGVYNEQFF

V gene: TRBV7-9
D gene: NA
clone size: NA
J gene: TRBJ1-1
CDR3 DNA: TGTGCCAGCAGCTTCAAGAACACTGAAGCTTTCTTT
CDR3 protein: CASSFKNTEAFF

V gene: TRBV18
D gene: TRBD1
clone size: NA
J gene: TRBJ1-5
CDR3 DNA: TGTGCCAGCTCACTAGGACAGGGCGGGCAGCCCCAGCATTTT
CDR3 protein: CASSLGQGGQPQHF

V gene: TRBV6-5
D gene: NA
clone size: NA
J gene: TRBJ2-7
CDR3 DNA: TGTGCCAGCAGTTACTCGAATCTGGGCTCCTACGAGCAGTACTTC
CDR3 protein: CASSYSNLGSYEQYF

V gene: TRBV18
D gene: NA
clone size: few
J gene: TRBJ1-5
CDR3 DNA: TGTGCCAGCTCACCACCGGGGCCCAATCAGCCCCAGCATTTT
CDR3 protein: CASSPPGPNQPQHF

V gene: TRBV5-1
D gene: NA
clone size: NA
J gene: TRBJ2-7
CDR3 DNA: TGCGCCAGCAGCTTAGATTCCGGGGCAAGCTACGAGCAGTACTTC
CDR3 protein: CASSLDSGASYEQYF

V gene: TRBV7-3
D gene: NA
clone size: NA
J gene: TRBJ1-1
CDR3 DNA: TGTGCCAGCAGCCCATCCTACACCCAGACTGCTTTCTTT
CDR3 protein: CASSPSYTQTAFF

V gene: TRBV9
D gene: NA
clone size: NA
J gene: TRBJ2-7
CDR3 DNA: TGTGCCAGCAGCGTAGGAGTCTCCTCCTTATTAGAGCAGTACTTC
CDR3 protein: CASSVGVSSLLEQYF

V gene: TRBV6-2/TRBV6-3
D gene: TRBD2
clone size: NA
J gene: TRBJ2-7
CDR3 DNA: TGTGCCAGCAGCCCTGGGACTAGCGGGAGAGGATTCTACGAGCAGTACTTC
CDR3 protein: CASSPGTSGRGFYEQYF

V gene: TRBV21-1
D gene: NA
clone size: NA
J gene: TRBJ1-6
CDR3 DNA: TGTGCCAGCAGCAAAGTGAGGACACCGAGCTCCTATAATTCACCCCTCCACTTT
CDR3 protein: CASSKVRTPSSYNSPLHF

V gene: TRBV4-2
D gene: NA
clone size: NA
J gene: TRBJ1-3
CDR3 DNA: TGTGCCAGCAGCCAAGAAATAACAGGGACGAGAAACACCATATATTTT
CDR3 protein: CASSQEITGTRNTIYF

V gene: TRBV6-5
D gene: TRBD1
clone size: NA
J gene: TRBJ1-1
CDR3 DNA: TGTGCCAGCAGCCTTGTACAGGGGGCCACTGAAGCTTTCTTT
CDR3 protein: CASSLVQGATEAFF

V gene: TRBV7-2
D gene: TRBD1
clone size: NA
J gene: TRBJ1-2
CDR3 DNA: TGTGCCAGCAGCCTCTTACGACAGGGAGCTACTAACTATGGCTACACCTTC
CDR3 protein: CASSLLRQGATNYGYTF

V gene: TRBV5-4
D gene: TRBD2
clone size: NA
J gene: TRBJ2-3
CDR3 DNA: TGTGCCAGCAGCTTAGGTAGCGGGGGGGATACGCAGTATTTT
CDR3 protein: CASSLGSGGDTQYF

V gene: TRBV15
D gene: NA
clone size: NA
J gene: TRBJ2-7
CDR3 DNA: TGTGCCACCAGCAGACAGGTTTCAACCTACGAGCAGTACTTC
CDR3 protein: CATSRQVSTYEQYF

V gene: TRBV7-6
D gene: TRBD1
clone size: once
J gene: TRBJ1-2
CDR3 DNA: TGTGCCAGCAGTTCGGACAGGGACGGGAGGTACACCTTC
CDR3 protein: CASSSDRDGRYTF

V gene: TRBV18
D gene: TRBD1
clone size: NA
J gene: TRBJ2-7
CDR3 DNA: TGTGCCAGCACCTTAACAGGGGTCGACGAGCAGTACTTC
CDR3 protein: CASTLTGVDEQYF

V gene: TRBV3-1/TRBV3-2
D gene: NA
clone size: NA
J gene: TRBJ2-1
CDR3 DNA: TGTGCCAGCAGCCAAGATCTCCAACTAAGGGGGAATGAGCAGTTCTTC
CDR3 protein: CASSQDLQLRGNEQFF

V gene: TRBV7-9
D gene: TRBD2
clone size: NA
J gene: TRBJ2-1
CDR3 DNA: TGTGCCAGCAGCTTAACTAGCGGGGTGGATGAGCAGTTCTTC
CDR3 protein: CASSLTSGVDEQFF

V gene: TRBV5-1
D gene: TRBD1
clone size: once
J gene: TRBJ2-2
CDR3 DNA: TGCGCCAGCAGCCGGCCGGACAGGGGGAACACCGGGGAGCTGTTTTTT
CDR3 protein: CASSRPDRGNTGELFF

V gene: TRBV7-8
D gene: NA
clone size: NA
J gene: TRBJ2-3
CDR3 DNA: TGTGCCAGCAGCTGGTCCACAGATACGCAGTATTTT
CDR3 protein: CASSWSTDTQYF

V gene: TRBV18
D gene: NA
clone size: few
J gene: TRBJ1-5
CDR3 DNA: TGTGCCAGCTCACCCCTAGGACGTATGGAAGAGGGCAATCAGCCCCAGCATTTT
CDR3 protein: CASSPLGRMEEGNQPQHF

V gene: TRBV4-3
D gene: TRBD2
clone size: NA
J gene: TRBJ2-2
CDR3 DNA: TGCGCCAGCAGCCAAGGGGGACTAGCGGGAATGACCGGGGAGCTGTTTTTT
CDR3 protein: CASSQGGLAGMTGELFF

V gene: TRBV12-5
D gene: NA
clone size: NA
J gene: TRBJ1-1
CDR3 DNA: TGTGCTAGTGGTTTGGTACGCACTGAAGCTTTCTTT
CDR3 protein: CASGLVRTEAFF

V gene: TRBV6-4
D gene: NA
clone size: NA
J gene: TRBJ1-2
CDR3 DNA: TGTGCCAGCAGTGGCCTCCCCCCCTTTAATGAGGGAGGGCGATATGGCTACACCTTC
CDR3 protein: CASSGLPPFNEGGRYGYTF

V gene: TRBV4-3
D gene: NA
clone size: NA
J gene: TRBJ1-2
CDR3 DNA: TGCGCCAGCAGCCAAGATAGTGCAGGGCCCTATGGCTACACCTTC
CDR3 protein: CASSQDSAGPYGYTF

V gene: TRBV4-1
D gene: TRBD2
clone size: NA
J gene: TRBJ2-7
CDR3 DNA: TGCGCCAGCAGCCAAGATGGGGGAGCGGGGGCCGCCACCTACGAGCAGTACTTC
CDR3 protein: CASSQDGGAGAATYEQYF

V gene: TRBV18
D gene: NA
clone size: once
J gene: TRBJ1-2
CDR3 DNA: TGTGCCAGCTCACCACCGGTCCGGGGCCCTGACTACACCTTC
CDR3 protein: CASSPPVRGPDYTF